The clone carrying this TCR beta chain has only one observation. Sequencing was performed with immunoSEQ multiplex PCR; in TCRdb, only in-frame clones are kept and a portion is missing. Of 100,000 or so clones listed, around four fifths are singletons. The V segment lost 8 bases and the J segment 4 bases; nucleotides outside the gene matches: 3. Per germline, CDR1 MDHEN and CDR2 SYDVKM. There are 13 residues in the CDR3. This specimen belongs to a study of blood T cell repertoires in COVID-19. For the study at large: Acute and convalescent COVID-19 specimens originated in the United States, Italy and Spain. Sources were T cells, B-cell-depleted T cells, or PBMCs; the material itself was cDNA or gDNA.

This sequence joins TRBV28 and TRBJ1-5; 9 bases fit TRBD1. The specimen was peripheral blood. This TCR came from a woman between 65 and 79 years old with acute or convalescent COVID-19. CDR3: CASPGTGNQPQHF. Here the CDR3 DNA reads TGTGCCAGCCCTGGGACAGGGAATCAGCCCCAGCATTTT. The whole variable domain, remainder taken from reference TRBV28 and TRBJ1-5, is DVKVTQSSRYLVKRTGEKVFLECVQDMDHENMFWYRQDPGLGLRLIYFSYDVKMKEKGDIPEGYSVSREKKERFSLILESASTNQTSMYLCASPGTGNQPQHFGDGTRLSIL.